The 7 T cell receptor beta chains below come from one sample, sequenced in a study of beta chain features in type 1 diabetes. Sequenced material consisted of expressed TCRB transcripts (all of the isolated RNA was reverse transcribed). Libraries were prepared by immunoSEQ multiplex PCR; TCRdb keeps only in-frame clonotypes and omits some of them. Of approximately 330,000 clones in the sample, approximately 10% were seen once. The sequencing input was naive CD4+ T cells from blood. The receptors here all came from a woman aged 25-40 years in good health.

This clone has a handful of counts. The chain recombines TRBV28 with TRBJ2-3, with D perhaps matching TRBD2 (6 bases). The CDR3 spans 10 residues. Germline-derived CDR1 and CDR2 are MDHEN and SYDVKM. The ends were cut back, 8 bases at V and 7 bases at J, with 7 bases in the middle. The CDR3 DNA reads as TGTGCCAGCGGAGGGAATACGCAGTATTTT. This translates into CASGGNTQYF.

V and J are TRBV7-3 and TRBJ2-1; 11 nucleotides align to TRBD2. This CDR3 has 16 amino acids. V dropped 3 bases and J dropped 6; count of bases not matched to a gene: 7. From germline, CDR1 is SGHTA and CDR2 FQGTGA. The CDR3 here is CASSFGGSGRGNEQFF. CDR3 bases: TGTGCCAGCAGCTTTGGGGGTAGCGGGAGGGGCAATGAGCAGTTCTTC. Drawing the rest from reference TRBV7-3 and TRBJ2-1, the complete variable domain is GAGVSQTPSNKVTEKGKYVELRCDPISGHTALYWYRQSLGQGPEFLIYFQGTGAADDSGLPNDRFFAVRPEGSVSTLKIQRTERGDSAVYLCASSFGGSGRGNEQFFGPGTRLTVL.

This clone has just a few counts. The chain couples TRBV9 to TRBJ2-7, with 8 bases matching TRBD1. CDR1 is SGDLS and CDR2 is YYNGEE in the germline V gene. V shed 0 bases and J 3 bases; nucleotides not matched to a gene: 2. The CDR3 has 14 residues. The CDR3 sequence is CASSVAGTGYEQYF. In DNA, the CDR3 is TGTGCCAGCAGCGTAGCTGGGACAGGCTACGAGCAGTACTTC. Complete variable domain (other parts from reference TRBV9 and TRBJ2-7): DSGVTQTPKHLITATGQRVTLRCSPRSGDLSVYWYQQSLDQGLQFLIQYYNGEERAKGNILERFSAQQFPDLHSELNLSSLELGDSALYFCASSVAGTGYEQYFGPGTRLTVT.

This clone came up a few times. This chain connects TRBV7-9 to TRBJ2-2; D perhaps matches TRBD2 (5 bases). Germline values: CDR1 SEHNR, CDR2 FQNEAQ (reference sequence). There are 15 residues in the CDR3. Between the trimmed V and J ends, which lost 2 bases and 5 bases, there was a span of 12 bases. CDR3 nucleotide sequence: TGTGCCAGCAGCTTACGTCCGGGGTGGACCGGGGAGCTGTTTTTT. Its translation: CASSLRPGWTGELFF.

This clone was seen a handful of times. This chain uses TRBV29-1 with TRBJ2-4; D gene uncertain. The CDR3 loop spans 13 amino acids. Germline CDR1 is SQVTM and CDR2 is ANQGSEA. V was shortened by 4 bases and J by 5 bases, with 12 bases between the two germline ends. This CDR3 is CSVVGRYQNIQYF. The CDR3 nucleotides are TGCAGCGTTGTGGGCAGGTACCAAAACATTCAGTACTTC.

This clone has just one count. The rearrangement joins TRBV21-1 to TRBJ2-7; the listed D gene, TRBD1, was not tested against the DNA. TRBV21-1 is designated a pseudogene. CDR3 length: 14 residues. Here the CDR3 DNA reads TGTGCCAGCAGCTCCCGGGACAGGGACCTCGAGCAGTACTTC. It encodes CASSSRDRDLEQYF.

This clone was recorded a few times. This chain joins TRBV30 and TRBJ1-2; a weak D match, TRBD1 (6 bases). V dropped 1 base and J dropped 4 bases, with 13 bases sitting between them. This CDR3 region has 14 residues. Germline V gene lookup returns CDR1 GTSNPN and CDR2 SVGIG (reference sequence). In nucleotides, the CDR3 is TGTGCCTGGAGTGAGAACACAGGGCCCTATGGCTACACCTTC. Translated: CAWSENTGPYGYTF.